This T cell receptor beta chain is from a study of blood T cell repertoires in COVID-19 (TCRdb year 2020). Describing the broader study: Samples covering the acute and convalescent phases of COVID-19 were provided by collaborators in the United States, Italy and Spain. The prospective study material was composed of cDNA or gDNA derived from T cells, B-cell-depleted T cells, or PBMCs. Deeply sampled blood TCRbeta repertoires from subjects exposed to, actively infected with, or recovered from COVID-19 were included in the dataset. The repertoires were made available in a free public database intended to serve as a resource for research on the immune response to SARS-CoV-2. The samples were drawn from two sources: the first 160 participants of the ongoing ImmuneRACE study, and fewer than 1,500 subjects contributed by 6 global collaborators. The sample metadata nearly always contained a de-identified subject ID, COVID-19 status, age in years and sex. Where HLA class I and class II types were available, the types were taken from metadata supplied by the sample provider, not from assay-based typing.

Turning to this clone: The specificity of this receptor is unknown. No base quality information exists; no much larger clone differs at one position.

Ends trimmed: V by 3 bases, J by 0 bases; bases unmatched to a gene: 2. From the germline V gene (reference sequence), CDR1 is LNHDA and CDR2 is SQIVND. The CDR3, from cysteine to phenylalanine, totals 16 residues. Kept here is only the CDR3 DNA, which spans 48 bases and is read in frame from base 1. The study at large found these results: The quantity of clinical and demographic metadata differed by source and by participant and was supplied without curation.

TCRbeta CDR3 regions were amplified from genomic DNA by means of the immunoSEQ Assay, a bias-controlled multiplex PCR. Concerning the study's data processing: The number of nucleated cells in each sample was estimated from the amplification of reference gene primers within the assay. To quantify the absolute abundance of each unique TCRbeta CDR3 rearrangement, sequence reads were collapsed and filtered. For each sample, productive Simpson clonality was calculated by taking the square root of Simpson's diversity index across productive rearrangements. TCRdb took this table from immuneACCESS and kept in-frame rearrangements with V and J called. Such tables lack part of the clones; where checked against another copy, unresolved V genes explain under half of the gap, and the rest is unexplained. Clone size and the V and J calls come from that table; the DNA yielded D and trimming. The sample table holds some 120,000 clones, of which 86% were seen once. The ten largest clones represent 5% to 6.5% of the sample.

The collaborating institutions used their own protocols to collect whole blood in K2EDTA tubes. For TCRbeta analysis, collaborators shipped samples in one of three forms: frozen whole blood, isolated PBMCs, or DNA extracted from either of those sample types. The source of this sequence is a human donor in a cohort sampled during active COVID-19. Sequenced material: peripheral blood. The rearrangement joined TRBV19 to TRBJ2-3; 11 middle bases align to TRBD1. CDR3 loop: CASSMDRGRSTDTQYF. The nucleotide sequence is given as TGTGCCAGTAGTATGGACAGGGGGCGAAGCACAGATACGCAGTATTTT.